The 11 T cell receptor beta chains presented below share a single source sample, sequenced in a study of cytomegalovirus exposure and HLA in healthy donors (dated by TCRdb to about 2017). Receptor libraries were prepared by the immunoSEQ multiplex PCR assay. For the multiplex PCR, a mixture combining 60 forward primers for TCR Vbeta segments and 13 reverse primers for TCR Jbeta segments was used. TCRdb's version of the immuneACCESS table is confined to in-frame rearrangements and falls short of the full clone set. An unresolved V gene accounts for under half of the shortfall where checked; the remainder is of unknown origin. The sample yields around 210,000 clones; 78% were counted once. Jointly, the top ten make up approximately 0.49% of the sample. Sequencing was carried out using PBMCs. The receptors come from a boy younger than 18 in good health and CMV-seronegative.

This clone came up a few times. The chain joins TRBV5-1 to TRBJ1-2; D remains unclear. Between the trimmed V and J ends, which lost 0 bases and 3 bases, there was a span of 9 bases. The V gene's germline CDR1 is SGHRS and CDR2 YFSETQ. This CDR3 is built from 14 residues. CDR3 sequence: CASSLGEGHYGYTF. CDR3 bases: TGCGCCAGCAGCTTGGGGGAGGGTCACTATGGCTACACCTTC.

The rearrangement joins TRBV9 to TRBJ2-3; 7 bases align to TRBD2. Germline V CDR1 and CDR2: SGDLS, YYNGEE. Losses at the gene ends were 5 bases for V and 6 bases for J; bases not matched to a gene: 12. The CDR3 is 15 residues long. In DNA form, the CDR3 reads TGTGCCAGCAGTACTAGCGCACGGTCTAGGGATACGCAGTATTTT. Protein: CASSTSARSRDTQYF.

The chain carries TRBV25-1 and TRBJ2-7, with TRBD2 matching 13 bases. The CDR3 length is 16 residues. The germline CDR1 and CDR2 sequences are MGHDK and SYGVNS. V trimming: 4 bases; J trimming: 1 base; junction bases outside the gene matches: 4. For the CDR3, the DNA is TGTGCCAGCAGTGGTGGGACTAGCGGGGTTTCCTACGAGCAGTACTTC. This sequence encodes CASSGGTSGVSYEQYF.

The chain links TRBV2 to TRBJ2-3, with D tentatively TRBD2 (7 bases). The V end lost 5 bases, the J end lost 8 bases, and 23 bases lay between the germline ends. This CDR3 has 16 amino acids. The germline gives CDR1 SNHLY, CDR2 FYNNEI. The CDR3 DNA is TGTGCCAGCAGTCCCCCGGCGGGGGCTGTACTTGGTACGCAGTATTTT. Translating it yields CASSPPAGAVLGTQYF.

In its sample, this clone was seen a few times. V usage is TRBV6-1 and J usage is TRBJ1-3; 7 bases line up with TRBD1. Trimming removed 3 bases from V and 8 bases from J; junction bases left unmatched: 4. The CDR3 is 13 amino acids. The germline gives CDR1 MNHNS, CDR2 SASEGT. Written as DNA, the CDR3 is TGTGCCAGCAGTGATGGACAGGCGGACACCATATATTTT. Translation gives CASSDGQADTIYF.

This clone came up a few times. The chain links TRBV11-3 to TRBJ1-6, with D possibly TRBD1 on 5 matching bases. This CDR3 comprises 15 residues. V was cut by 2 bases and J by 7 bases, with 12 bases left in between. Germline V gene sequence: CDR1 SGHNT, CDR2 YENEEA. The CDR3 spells CASSLHQGGNSPLHF. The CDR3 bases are TGTGCCAGCAGCTTACACCAGGGAGGGAATTCACCCCTCCACTTT.

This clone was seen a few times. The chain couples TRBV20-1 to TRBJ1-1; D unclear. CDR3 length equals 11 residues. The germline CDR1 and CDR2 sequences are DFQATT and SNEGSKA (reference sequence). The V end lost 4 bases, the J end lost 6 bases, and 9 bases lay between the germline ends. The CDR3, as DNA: TGCAGTGCTACCCTACGGGCTGAAGCTTTCTTT. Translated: CSATLRAEAFF.

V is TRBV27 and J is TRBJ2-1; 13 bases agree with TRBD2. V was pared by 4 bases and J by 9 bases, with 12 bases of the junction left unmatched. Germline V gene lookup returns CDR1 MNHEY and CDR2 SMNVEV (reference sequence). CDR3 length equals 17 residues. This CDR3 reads CASSYPPGLAGSCEQFF. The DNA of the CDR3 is TGTGCCAGCAGTTATCCGCCGGGACTAGCGGGAAGCTGTGAGCAGTTCTTC.

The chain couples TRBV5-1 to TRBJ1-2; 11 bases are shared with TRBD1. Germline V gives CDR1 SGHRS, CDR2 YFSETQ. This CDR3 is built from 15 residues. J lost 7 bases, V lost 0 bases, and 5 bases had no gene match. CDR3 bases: TGCGCCAGCAGCTTGGAACCGGGACAGGGGGGTGGCTACACCTTC. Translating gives CASSLEPGQGGGYTF.

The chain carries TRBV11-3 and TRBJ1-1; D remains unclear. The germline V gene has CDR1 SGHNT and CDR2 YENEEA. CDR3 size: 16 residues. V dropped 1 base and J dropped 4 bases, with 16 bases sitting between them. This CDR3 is CASSLGLMREGTEAFF. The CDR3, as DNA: TGTGCCAGCAGCTTAGGGTTAATGAGGGAGGGCACTGAAGCTTTCTTT. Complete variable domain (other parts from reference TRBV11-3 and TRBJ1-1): EAGVVQSPRYKIIEKKQPVAFWCNPISGHNTLYWYLQNLGQGPELLIRYENEEAVDDSQLPKDRFSAERLKGVDSTLKIQPAELGDSAVYLCASSLGLMREGTEAFFGQGTRLTVV.

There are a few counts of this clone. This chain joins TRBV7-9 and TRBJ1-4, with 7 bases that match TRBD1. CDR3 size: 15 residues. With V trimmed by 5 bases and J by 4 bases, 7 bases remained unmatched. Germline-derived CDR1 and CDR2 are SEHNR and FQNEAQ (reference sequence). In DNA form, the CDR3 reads TGTGCCAGCAGCGCACAGGGACAGCTTAATGAAAAACTGTTTTTT. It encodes CASSAQGQLNEKLFF.